A single sample is the source of the 11 T cell receptor beta chains below, sequenced in a study of cytomegalovirus exposure and HLA in healthy donors (dated by TCRdb to about 2017). The library relied on the immunoSEQ multiplex PCR assay. The multiplex PCR relied on a mix of 60 forward primers for TCR Vbeta segments and 13 reverse primers for TCR Jbeta segments. The immuneACCESS repertoire file appears here via TCRdb, limited to in-frame rearrangements. These files lack a portion of the clones; in checked studies, under half of the deficit traces to unresolved V genes, and the cause of the others is not known. In this sample the table shows 250,000 or so clones, nearly 95% of which occur a single time. Of the sample, roughly 1.5% is held by the ten largest clones. The sequencing input was PBMCs. The receptors derive from a girl aged 2 to 10 in good health and CMV-seronegative.

The chain carries TRBV30 and TRBJ2-3; D may be TRBD1 (5 bases). Germline V gene lookup returns CDR1 GTSNPN and CDR2 SVGIG (reference sequence). V was shortened by 2 bases and J by 0 bases, with 9 bases between the two germline ends. The CDR3 has 14 amino acids. The CDR3 DNA reads TGTGCCTGGAGTAAGGGGATAAGCACAGATACGCAGTATTTT. Translated: CAWSKGISTDTQYF.

The chain carries TRBV9 and TRBJ1-1; 7 nucleotides agree with TRBD1. The CDR3 has 16 amino acids. V was clipped by 0 bases and J by 1 base; unmatched bases: 6. Germline V gives CDR1 SGDLS, CDR2 YYNGEE. The chain's CDR3 is CASSVGPRTGNTEAFF. CDR3 bases: TGTGCCAGCAGCGTAGGCCCTAGGACAGGGAACACTGAAGCTTTCTTT.

This chain connects TRBV7-6 to TRBJ2-2; the D is unclear. V lost 2 bases to trimming and J lost 3 bases, with 4 bases between them. This CDR3 contains 13 residues. Germline V lookup: CDR1 SGHVS, CDR2 FNYEAQ. The CDR3 region has the DNA TGTGCCAGCAGCTTACCGGACACCGGGGAGCTGTTTTTT. Translation gives CASSLPDTGELFF.

The chain uses TRBV5-1 and TRBJ2-2; 10 nucleotides agree with TRBD2. This CDR3 has 16 residues. From germline, CDR1 is SGHRS and CDR2 YFSETQ. Losses at the gene ends were 3 bases for V and 6 bases for J; bases not matched to a gene: 8. The CDR3 DNA sequence: TGCGCCAGCAGCTCGATAGCGGGGGGTAACTCCGGGGAGCTGTTTTTT. This codes for CASSSIAGGNSGELFF.

The V gene is TRBV2, the J gene TRBJ2-3; 9 nucleotides line up with TRBD1. This CDR3 has 13 residues. Germline V CDR1 and CDR2: SNHLY, FYNNEI. V lost 6 bases and J lost 3; bases outside the gene matches: 1. The CDR3: CASRGQGTDTQYF. The CDR3 nucleotides are TGTGCCAGCAGGGGACAGGGAACAGATACGCAGTATTTT.

The V and J genes are TRBV11-2 and TRBJ2-7, with TRBD2 matching over 8 bases. The CDR3 has 16 amino acids. CDR1 SGHAT and CDR2 FQNNGV come from the germline V gene. V was pared by 0 bases and J by 5 bases, with 9 bases of the junction left unmatched. Here the CDR3 DNA reads TGTGCCAGCAGCTTAGACAGGGGACTAGATGCCCACGAGCAGTACTTC. It translates to CASSLDRGLDAHEQYF. Full variable domain (remainder filled in from reference TRBV11-2 and TRBJ2-7): EAGVAQSPRYKIIEKRQSVAFWCNPISGHATLYWYQQILGQGPKLLIQFQNNGVVDDSQLPKDRFSAERLKGVDSTLKIQPAKLEDSAVYLCASSLDRGLDAHEQYFGPGTRLTVT.

The chain combines TRBV10-3 with TRBJ1-3; unclear D gene. This CDR3 is 13 amino acids long. Trimming stripped 6 bases from V and 0 bases from J, with 6 bases between. The V gene's germline CDR1 is ENHRY and CDR2 SYGVKD. The CDR3 reads CAISGYSGNTIYF. The CDR3 coding sequence is TGTGCCATCAGCGGGTACTCTGGAAACACCATATATTTT.

V and J are TRBV10-2 and TRBJ1-6, with D hard to call. The CDR3 totals 13 residues. V was pared by 7 bases and J by 6 bases, with 10 bases between. Germline-derived CDR1 and CDR2 are WSHSY and SAAADI. CDR3 bases: TGCGCCAGCATGAGGGTTGTTAATTCACCCCTCCACTTT. Its protein is CASMRVVNSPLHF.

The chain is built from TRBV7-6 and TRBJ1-2, with TRBD1 identical over 7 bases. J lost 5 bases, V lost 2 bases, and 5 bases had no gene match. Germline lookup yields CDR1 SGHVS and CDR2 FNYEAQ. The CDR3 covers 14 residues. This chain's CDR3 is CASSLLGQSYGYTF. The CDR3 DNA is TGTGCCAGCAGCTTATTGGGACAGAGTTATGGCTACACCTTC.

The genes are TRBV5-1 and TRBJ2-7; D perhaps matches TRBD1 (5 bases). Trimming took off 0 bases at V and 3 bases at J, with 13 bases between the two ends. CDR1 is SGHRS and CDR2 is YFSETQ in the germline V gene. This CDR3 contains 15 residues. CDR3 sequence: CASSLGQTTLYEQYF. Here the CDR3 DNA reads TGCGCCAGCAGCTTGGGACAGACGACTCTCTACGAGCAGTACTTC. The complete variable domain, with remaining parts taken from reference TRBV5-1 and TRBJ2-7, reads KAGVTQTPRYLIKTRGQQVTLSCSPISGHRSVSWYQQTPGQGLQFLFEYFSETQRNKGNFPGRFSGRQFSNSRSEMNVSTLELGDSALYLCASSLGQTTLYEQYFGPGTRLTVT.

The chain uses TRBV18 and TRBJ1-1; 8 nucleotides match TRBD1. Germline values: CDR1 KGHSH, CDR2 LQKENI. This CDR3 is 13 amino acids long. V lost 4 bases and J lost 6; bases outside the gene matches: 4. The CDR3 here is CASSQDRAAEAFF. The CDR3 bases are TGTGCCAGCTCACAGGACAGGGCGGCTGAAGCTTTCTTT.